The T cell receptor beta chain described here comes from a study of cytomegalovirus exposure and HLA in healthy donors (dated by TCRdb to about 2017). Regarding the study in general: An earlier analysis of roughly 500 of the donors reported 250 to 300 Gb of sequence data and some 120 million unique TCR beta sequences from 150 million to 200 million T cells. Genome-wide SNP genotypes for about 60% of the roughly 670 donors were used in a later genetic analysis, which treated that subset as a discovery cohort. The study used immunosequencing to profile the T cell repertoires of several hundred subjects and linked those repertoires to cytomegalovirus serostatus. The number of typed donors differed by locus: about 620-640 for A, B, C, DRB1 and DQB1; 522 for DQA1; approximately 600 for DPA1; and some 430 for DPB1. Because of strong linkage in the cohort, roughly five DR-DQ haplotypes were treated as single units for association and clustering. The aim of the study was to test whether cataloging public T cell receptors could identify signatures of past pathogen exposure. To predict cytomegalovirus infection status, the study combined high-throughput TCR immunosequencing, statistical association of individual TCRs with disease status, and machine learning. Class I and class II HLA loci were covered by the typing at four-digit resolution. To decide whether each TCR beta V gene segment behaved as functional or pseudogenic, an earlier analysis of approximately 620 of the donors relied on high-throughput TCR beta sequencing. In addition to the first cohort of hundreds of subjects, a separate validation cohort of approximately 110 different subjects was used. Of the approximately 400 genotyped donors, around 81% fell in the genetic ancestry cluster associated with self-reported Caucasian donors. A later analysis re-analyzed previously published TCR beta repertoires from about 600 donors and added high-resolution HLA genotyping to study TCR occurrence patterns. Rather than drawing on any new phenotypic data, the later analysis identified candidate immune exposures from TCR beta sequences and the way those sequences occurred across donors. An early release covering more than 500 HLA-typed donors comprised about 310 gigabases of sequencing data and roughly 85 million unique TCR sequences. Among 398 genotyped donors of the cohort, an average of roughly 240,000 unique TCR beta nucleotide sequences were sequenced per donor, roughly a sixth of them non-productive. Every discovery cohort repertoire had been produced on one sequencing platform. Alongside the repertoire data, information on donor age, sex, ethnicity and CMV serostatus was compiled. The paper's findings and limits, for the study overall: Most TCR sequences were seen in very few donors, while some public TCRs were found in many individuals. A later analysis reported that several top co-occurrence clusters appeared linked to parvovirus B19, influenza, CMV and Epstein-Barr virus. In a later analysis, some 18,000 TCR beta sequences were associated with specific HLA alleles at a false discovery rate of 0.05. The presence/absence analyses assumed that sequencing depth was roughly uniform across donors, and that assumption may not be true. Correlated functional status among segregating V segments might reflect linkage disequilibrium, but an unknown experimental factor could not be ruled out. A total of fewer than 200 TCR beta chains were listed by the study as associated with cytomegalovirus. A further reported finding was that TCR beta sequences accurately predicted the HLA-A and HLA-B alleles for most subjects in the first cohort. In a later analysis, HLA-associated TCR beta chains were found to be more clonally expanded and to have lower generation probabilities than equally common non-associated chains. A later genetic analysis associated a missense DCLRE1C variant with V-gene and J-gene trimming of TCR beta chains, and an independent cohort replicated the association. Because HLA typing was missing for some donors at each locus, association tests included only the typed subset. The earlier analysis of 450 to 700 of the donors excluded some 16 rarely observed V segments, including chromosome 9 orphons, because counts were too low. The authors suggested that the approach could potentially be generalized to other disease states and immunological phenotypes. When HLA alleles, especially DR and DQ, strongly co-occurred, attributing TCR associations to individual alleles was difficult. In an earlier analysis of 587 of the donors, most TCR beta V segments appeared in productive rearrangements about 90% or about 30% of the time, broadly matching IMGT annotations. In a later analysis, most CMV-associated TCR beta chains were found to appear HLA-restricted, with HLA associations seemingly driven largely by CMV exposure. Some IMGT-functional V segments, including TRBV6-2 and TRBV6-3, could not be told apart with the 87-base-pair reads, so those segments were excluded. For the cohort, immune exposure information was limited to CMV serostatus. The sequencing pipeline was judged likely to have produced a cluster of highly shared sequence variants as a technical artifact. A later analysis found that TCR association rates varied across HLA loci, with DRB1 alleles showing the most associated TCRs and HLA-C alleles the fewest. In a later genetic analysis, fewer N-insertions in productive TCRs were reported among donors in an Asian-associated ancestry cluster than the approximately 670-donor mean. Cytomegalovirus status was reported to be diagnosed by the classifier with high specificity and sensitivity in both the original and validation cohorts. This cohort had only TCR beta chains sequenced, and the lack of alpha or paired-chain data limited which features could be detected. In vitro tests confirmed that three of the cytomegalovirus-associated TCR beta chains recognize cytomegalovirus antigens.

On this clone itself: The antigen it recognizes is unknown. Base qualities are not provided; no much larger clone lies one nucleotide away.

The germline V gene (reference sequence) supplies CDR1 GTSNPN and CDR2 SVGIG. Inclusive of the bounding cysteine and phenylalanine, the CDR3 is 15 residues long. Only the CDR3 region is kept as DNA, spanning 45 bases read in frame from base 1. The cohort was made up of 500 to 850 healthy bone marrow donors. At the time of sampling, all cohort members were nominally healthy, though unrecorded immune exposures were likely present. The donor tested CMV seropositive and was one of the 289 seropositive cohort members. A peripheral blood sample was collected from each donor, and TCR beta sequencing was performed on peripheral blood mononuclear cells. Genomic DNA extraction from the blood cell samples was performed with the Qiagen DNeasy Blood Extraction Kit. Libraries were made using the immunoSEQ multiplex PCR assay. For the multiplex PCR, a mixture combining 60 forward primers for TCR Vbeta segments and 13 reverse primers for TCR Jbeta segments was used. The CDR3 region of rearranged TCR beta genes was amplified from genomic DNA by a multiplex PCR assay. The amplified TCR beta libraries were sequenced on the Illumina HiSeq System as 87-base-pair reads. Turning to the authors' computational methods: A later analysis tallied tens of millions of unique TCR beta chains across the 700 or so repertoires, and some 12 million of those chains were shared by two or more donors. To remove PCR and sequencing errors, raw reads were error-corrected and collapsed into unique sequences using a nearest-neighbor algorithm that merged closely related sequences. V, D and J gene segments were assigned by aligning CDR3 sequences to IMGT reference sequences. For a sequence to be retained, a match of at least six nucleotides to both a V gene segment and a J gene segment was required. Rearrangements were called productive when the CDR3 lacked stop codons and stayed in frame with V and J; all others were non-productive. Following IMGT convention, CDR3 was defined as the stretch from the second conserved V-encoded cysteine to the conserved J-encoded phenylalanine. Sequences without an unambiguous match to a single V gene segment were excluded from the earlier analysis of several hundred of the donors. In an earlier analysis of several hundred of the donors, V segments were called functional above 56.7% productive rearrangements and were called segregating when the between-donor standard deviation exceeded 5%. A statistical classification framework was developed to diagnose cytomegalovirus status using the catalog of TCR beta chain sequences. A later analysis assigned V and J genes by comparing TCR nucleotide sequences with IMGT/GENE-DB human TR gene sequences. The TCRdist pipeline was used in a later analysis to assign CDR3 sequences and most-parsimonious VDJ recombination scenarios. In a later analysis, every TCR beta chain was defined by the combination of its CDR3 amino acid sequence and its V-gene family, and reads without a unique V-gene family were dropped. To address suspected cross-contamination and a sequencing artifact, a later analysis removed under 600 highly shared, low-generation-probability nucleotide sequences. A later analysis calculated a clonal expansion index for each public chain from normalized within-repertoire ranks of inferred template counts. Generation probabilities in a later analysis came from a VDJ recombination model fitted to out-of-frame rearrangements, and those results were checked against IGoR. A later analysis scored TCR-TCR, TCR-HLA and TCR-CMV co-occurrence with hypergeometric tests, applying a repertoire-size bias correction to TCR pairs. A later analysis estimated false discovery rates by permuting HLA or CMV assignments 20 times. In a later analysis, co-occurring TCRs were grouped using DBSCAN, and TCRdist sequence similarity was added for clustering within HLA-allele-positive subsets. Co-occurrence clustering excluded repertoires with fewer than 30,000 or more than 120,000 public chains, plus five with anomalous nucleotide sharing. Imported from immuneACCESS, the table was reduced by TCRdb to in-frame sequences with V and J called. These copies leave out some clones; in studies compared against another copy, an unresolved V gene accounts for under half, and the cause of the remainder is not known. The V and J calls and the clone size are those of that table, but D and trimming were determined from the DNA. The table for this sample lists over 150,000 clones; over 70% of them were counted only once. Around 13% of the sample comes from the top ten.

The sequenced material came from PBMCs. The clonotype was recovered from a man aged 30 to 45 in good health and CMV-seropositive. Here the chain combines TRBV30 and TRBJ2-5; the best D guess is TRBD2, with 6 bases matching. The tail of the sequence fits TRBJ2-7 better, so the J call may be wrong. The DNA sequence is given as TGTGCCTGGAGTGTACAGTCTAGCGTGGTGTACGAGCAGTACTTC. Its product reads: CAWSVQSSVVYEQYF.